This passage covers 25 T cell receptor beta chains from one sample sequenced in a study of blood T cell repertoires in COVID-19. The method was immunoSEQ multiplex PCR; TCRdb's version includes in-frame clones alone and lacks a portion of them. Among approximately 300,000 clones, 80% to 95% were seen once, and the ten largest hold approximately 17%. Sequencing was performed on PBMCs or T cells enriched from blood (not recorded which). These receptors all come from a woman aged 25 to 39 who had recovered from COVID-19.

The V call is TRBV10-2, the J call TRBJ2-1, with 12 bases matching TRBD2. J lost 7 bases, V lost 6 bases, and 1 base had no gene match. Germline V gene lookup returns CDR1 WSHSY and CDR2 SAAADI. This CDR3 has 13 residues. Written as DNA, the CDR3 is TGCGCCAGCAGACTAGCGGGGGGAAATGAGCAGTTCTTC. This sequence encodes CASRLAGGNEQFF.

This chain uses TRBV7-8 with TRBJ1-1, with D perhaps matching TRBD1 (6 bases). This CDR3 has 15 amino acids. V lost 4 bases to trimming and J lost 1 base, with 13 bases between them. From germline, CDR1 is SGHVS and CDR2 FQNEAQ. The CDR3 spells CASSSLRTANTEAFF. The CDR3 DNA reads TGTGCCAGCAGCTCCCTCCGGACAGCGAACACTGAAGCTTTCTTT.

The CDR3: CASSFWGRGRDGYTF. The DNA of the CDR3 is TGTGCCAGCAGTTTCTGGGGCAGGGGAAGGGATGGCTACACCTTC. The rearrangement uses TRBV28 and TRBJ1-2, with a weak D call TRBD1 (6 bases). Germline-derived CDR1 and CDR2 are MDHEN and SYDVKM. V lost 3 bases and J lost 6, with 17 bases in between. CDR3 length: 15 amino acids.

This chain connects TRBV3-1 (or the pseudogene TRBV3-2) to TRBJ2-4; maybe TRBD1 (6 bases). CDR3 length: 15 amino acids. Germline lookup yields CDR1 LGHDT and CDR2 YNNKEL (reference sequence). V lost 2 bases to trimming and J lost 0 bases, with 8 bases between them. DNA for the CDR3: TGTGCCAGCAGCCAACAGGGGCTAGCCAAAAACATTCAGTACTTC. Translating gives CASSQQGLAKNIQYF.

This clone has only a few counts. This chain connects TRBV3-1 (or the pseudogene TRBV3-2) to TRBJ1-5; D not resolved. Germline lookup yields CDR1 LGHDT and CDR2 YNNKEL (reference sequence). The CDR3 has 18 residues. Trimming pared 0 bases from V and 0 bases from J, leaving 15 bases between. CDR3: CASSQDLPGLYSNQPQHF. The DNA for the CDR3 is TGTGCCAGCAGCCAAGATCTCCCGGGTCTTTATAGCAATCAGCCCCAGCATTTT.

J is TRBJ2-3 and V is TRBV18; D perhaps matches TRBD2 (5 bases). V was shortened by 3 bases and J by 0 bases, with 13 bases between the two germline ends. The CDR3 spans 16 residues. Germline V lookup: CDR1 KGHSH, CDR2 LQKENI. In DNA form, the CDR3 reads TGTGCCAGCTCACCCGGCCCCAGCGGAAGCACAGATACGCAGTATTTT. As protein: CASSPGPSGSTDTQYF.

About this clone itself: Just one base apart from a much larger clone, this may be a read error. This same CDR3 is encoded by further DNA sequences in the sample. This sequence joins TRBV11-3 and TRBJ2-2, with D tentatively TRBD2 (5 bases). Germline assignment: CDR1 SGHNT and CDR2 YENEEA. This CDR3 spans 13 amino acids. In DNA form, the CDR3 reads TGTGCCAGCAGCTCAATAGACACCGGGGAACTGTTTTTT. Its protein product is CASSSIDTGELFF.

The chain joins TRBV5-1 to TRBJ2-1, with 7 bases identical to TRBD1. Germline lookup yields CDR1 SGHRS and CDR2 YFSETQ. V gave up 2 bases and J gave up 6 bases; unmatched junction bases: 8. This CDR3 spans 15 amino acids. The CDR3 DNA reads as TGCGCCAGCAGCTTACAGGGGAGTTTTGGCAATGAGCAGTTCTTC. This gives the protein CASSLQGSFGNEQFF.

This clone was observed once. J is TRBJ2-3 and V is TRBV7-2; TRBD1 aligns across 7 bases. Germline-derived CDR1 and CDR2 are SGHTA and FQGNSA. Trimming removed 1 base from V and 11 bases from J; junction bases left unmatched: 9. This CDR3 has 14 residues. The CDR3 loop reads CASSLDQGVLWQYF. The CDR3 DNA is TGTGCCAGCAGCTTAGACCAGGGGGTGTTATGGCAGTATTTT.

The chain links TRBV4-2 to TRBJ1-2; D might be TRBD1 (5 bases). Germline assignment: CDR1 LGHNA and CDR2 YNFKEQ. The CDR3 consists of 16 residues. Trimming took 3 bases from V and 2 from J, leaving 16 bases between them. The CDR3 DNA sequence: TGTGCCAGCAGCCAGACTTCGGGGGTGGGGAACTATGGCTACACCTTC. It codes for CASSQTSGVGNYGYTF.

The chain carries TRBV19 and TRBJ2-7, with D perhaps TRBD1 (5 bases). The ends were cut back, 3 bases at V and 5 bases at J, with 17 bases in the middle. CDR1 is LNHDA, CDR2 SQIVND, per germline (reference sequence). The CDR3 consists of 15 residues. The CDR3 protein is CASSIGLGQLHEQYF. As DNA, the CDR3 is TGTGCCAGTAGTATCGGTCTGGGGCAGCTACACGAGCAGTACTTC.

This chain links TRBV11-2 with TRBJ2-7; 13 bases align to TRBD2. The germline gives CDR1 SGHAT, CDR2 FQNNGV. Trimming at V came to 3 bases and at J to 7 bases, leaving 6 bases not matched to a gene. This CDR3 spans 15 amino acids. CDR3: CASSFGLAGVREQYF. CDR3 coding DNA: TGTGCCAGCAGCTTCGGACTAGCGGGAGTTCGGGAGCAGTACTTC.

The chain recombines TRBV4-1 with TRBJ1-1; 7 nucleotides agree with TRBD1. Germline V gene sequence: CDR1 MGHRA, CDR2 YSYEKL. V shed 2 bases, J shed 2 bases, and the junction held 11 bases outside the gene matches. The CDR3 sequence is 17 residues long. CDR3 nucleotides: TGCGCCAGCAGCCAATTTGCTTTAGGGGGCGTTAACACTGAAGCTTTCTTT. It yields the protein CASSQFALGGVNTEAFF.

This rearrangement joins TRBV5-4 to TRBJ2-1, with 8 bases lining up with TRBD2. CDR1 is SGHNT, CDR2 YYREEE, per germline (reference sequence). V was clipped by 2 bases and J by 3 bases; unmatched bases: 10. The CDR3 loop spans 17 amino acids. The CDR3 bases are TGTGCCAGCAGCTTATTCTCGGGAGGGGACCTCTACAATGAGCAGTTCTTC. This gives the protein CASSLFSGGDLYNEQFF.

The chain recombines TRBV28 with TRBJ1-2; 8 nucleotides agree with TRBD1. Germline V gene sequence: CDR1 MDHEN, CDR2 SYDVKM. V gave up 6 bases and J gave up 4 bases; unmatched junction bases: 13. CDR3 length equals 16 residues. DNA of the CDR3: TGTGCCAGCAGCACGGAGTTAACAGGGGGACTCTATGGCTACACCTTC. Protein sequence: CASSTELTGGLYGYTF.

This sequence joins TRBV7-6 and TRBJ2-2; 11 nucleotides align to TRBD2. V gave up 3 bases and J gave up 5 bases; unmatched junction bases: 5. This CDR3 is built from 16 residues. Germline values: CDR1 SGHVS, CDR2 FNYEAQ. DNA for the CDR3: TGTGCCAGCAGCTTTACGACTAGCGGGACGACCGGGGAGCTGTTTTTT. Protein sequence: CASSFTTSGTTGELFF. Together with reference TRBV7-6 and TRBJ2-2, the CDR3 gives the full variable domain: GAGVSQSPRYKVTKRGQDVALRCDPISGHVSLYWYRQALGQGPEFLTYFNYEAQQDKSGLPNDRFSAERPEGSISTLTIQRTEQRDSAMYRCASSFTTSGTTGELFFGEGSRLTVL.

This clone was detected once. The chain has TRBV7-9 and TRBJ1-3, with 7 positions matching TRBD1. Per germline, CDR1 SEHNR and CDR2 FQNEAQ (reference sequence). The V segment lost 5 bases and the J segment 2 bases; nucleotides outside the gene matches: 6. The CDR3 totals 15 residues. CDR3 amino acids: CASSPPTGPGNTIYF. CDR3 DNA sequence: TGTGCCAGCAGCCCCCCGACAGGGCCTGGAAACACCATATATTTT.

This clone was found once. This rearrangement joins TRBV11-2 to TRBJ1-4; D is undetermined. Trimming took off 0 bases at V and 7 bases at J, with 9 bases between the two ends. Germline V lookup: CDR1 SGHAT, CDR2 FQNNGV. The CDR3 loop spans 14 amino acids. The chain's CDR3 is CASSLDFMSEKLFF. Written as DNA, the CDR3 is TGTGCCAGCAGCTTAGACTTTATGAGTGAAAAACTGTTTTTT. The full variable domain, its missing parts supplied by reference TRBV11-2 and TRBJ1-4, is EAGVAQSPRYKIIEKRQSVAFWCNPISGHATLYWYQQILGQGPKLLIQFQNNGVVDDSQLPKDRFSAERLKGVDSTLKIQPAKLEDSAVYLCASSLDFMSEKLFFGSGTQLSVL.

The chain has TRBV19 and TRBJ2-1, with 8 positions matching TRBD1. Germline values: CDR1 LNHDA, CDR2 SQIVND (reference sequence). V dropped 4 bases and J dropped 4; count of bases not matched to a gene: 3. The CDR3 has 14 residues. CDR3 sequence (DNA): TGTGCCAGTAGTAAGGGACAGGTATACAATGAGCAGTTCTTC. Its protein is CASSKGQVYNEQFF.

The count of this clone is one. The chain combines TRBV24-1 with TRBJ2-3, with D possibly matching TRBD2 (5 bases). The CDR3 runs 13 residues. The V end was cut by 7 bases, the J end by 6 bases, with 13 bases between. The germline gives CDR1 KGHDR, CDR2 SFDVKD. CDR3: CATRHRDGDTQYF. The CDR3 bases are TGTGCCACCAGGCACCGGGATGGGGATACGCAGTATTTT.

The V and J genes are TRBV4-1 and TRBJ2-3; the match to TRBD2 covers 15 bases. This CDR3 has 20 residues. Looked up from germline, CDR1 is MGHRA and CDR2 is YSYEKL. V lost 4 bases to trimming and J lost 1 base; unmatched junction nucleotides: 12. Written as DNA, the CDR3 is TGCGCCAGCAGCCGAGGGGGACTAGCGGGAGGAGCTTGGGGCACAGATACGCAGTATTTT. This gives the protein CASSRGGLAGGAWGTDTQYF.

The chain combines TRBV5-1 with TRBJ2-3, with D hard to call. The V and J ends lost 4 bases and 3 bases respectively, with 15 bases between them. The CDR3 covers 15 residues. Looked up from germline, CDR1 is SGHRS and CDR2 is YFSETQ. The CDR3 here is CASSRIGEATDTQYF. DNA for the CDR3: TGCGCCAGCAGCCGGATCGGAGAAGCGACAGATACGCAGTATTTT.

This chain links TRBV28 with TRBJ2-1; 9 bases agree with TRBD1. The CDR3 totals 15 residues. Trimming cost V 6 bases and J 7 bases; bases outside gene matches: 10. Per germline, CDR1 MDHEN and CDR2 SYDVKM. CDR3: CASRTPGQGVNEQFF. CDR3 nucleotides: TGTGCCAGCAGGACACCGGGACAGGGCGTTAATGAGCAGTTCTTC. Looking up the rest from reference TRBV28 and TRBJ2-1 gives the full variable domain: DVKVTQSSRYLVKRTGEKVFLECVQDMDHENMFWYRQDPGLGLRLIYFSYDVKMKEKGDIPEGYSVSREKKERFSLILESASTNQTSMYLCASRTPGQGVNEQFFGPGTRLTVL.

The chain couples TRBV6-2 or TRBV6-3 to TRBJ1-3, with 8 bases fitting TRBD1. The CDR3 spans 15 residues. Germline V lookup: CDR1 MNHEY, CDR2 SVGEGT. Germline trimming cut 6 bases from V and 5 bases from J; bases unmatched to any gene: 9. The CDR3 DNA is TGTGCCAGCAGCCTGGGGACAGGCGGAAGAAACACCATATATTTT. It yields the protein CASSLGTGGRNTIYF.

The V and J genes are TRBV7-2 and TRBJ2-7, with 8 bases that match TRBD1. The CDR3 sequence is 15 residues long. V shed 5 bases, J shed 0 bases, and the junction held 6 bases outside the gene matches. Per the germline V gene, CDR1 is SGHTA and CDR2 is FQGNSA. CDR3 region: CASSQTGVSSYEQYF. The CDR3 DNA is TGTGCCAGCAGCCAGACAGGGGTTAGCTCCTACGAGCAGTACTTC.